Listed here are 16 T cell receptor beta chains from one sample, sequenced in a study of T-cell reconstitution after alpha-beta-depleted transplantation in children (dated by TCRdb to 2016 to 2017). To prepare the library, PCR was applied. Sequencing was performed on an Illumina HiSeq 2500. To normalize quantification of the TCRbeta repertoire, the TCR libraries were built with molecular barcoding that relied on unique molecular identifiers. TCRdb passed the public sequencing reads through fastp at Q25 and MiXCR, retaining productive beta sequences. CDR3 protein duplicates are merged, each entry listing the most common genes and DNA. In this sample the table shows about 610,000 distinct CDR3 sequences, about 11% of which occur a single time. The top ten clones comprise about 4% of the sample. The specimen comprised PBMCs from the stem cell graft donor, sampled from the stem cell graft. The receptors shown here come from a human donor who donated a stem cell graft to a child with acute myeloid leukemia.

This clonotype was counted at least ten times. The genes are TRBV7-4 and TRBJ2-4; D is ambiguous. V was shortened by 4 bases and J by 0 bases, with 10 bases between the two germline ends. This CDR3 is built from 15 residues. Germline CDR1 and CDR2: SGHVT and SQSDAQ. CDR3 nucleotides: TGTGCCAGCAGCTCGAGCCCCTTAGCCAAAAACATTCAGTACTTC. It yields the protein CASSSSPLAKNIQYF.

The chain joins TRBV29-1 to TRBJ1-5; the match to TRBD1 covers 8 bases. Germline CDR1 is SQVTM and CDR2 is ANQGSEA. V shed 6 bases and J 3 bases; nucleotides not matched to a gene: 4. This CDR3 has 13 amino acids. The CDR3 protein is CSVRTGINQPQHF. The CDR3 DNA is TGCAGCGTCCGGACAGGGATCAATCAGCCCCAGCATTTT.

Written as DNA, the CDR3 is TGTGCCAGCACCGGGACACCCTATGGCTACACCTTC. Amino acid sequence: CASTGTPYGYTF. The chain is built from TRBV2 and TRBJ1-2, with D possibly TRBD1 on 6 matching bases. The V gene's germline CDR1 is SNHLY and CDR2 FYNNEI. This CDR3 is 12 amino acids long. Between the trimmed V and J ends, which lost 7 bases and 4 bases, there was a span of 10 bases.

The gene calls are TRBV7-3 and TRBJ2-1; tentatively, D is TRBD2 (6 bases). Trimming took off 4 bases at V and 8 bases at J, with 24 bases between the two ends. Germline V CDR1 and CDR2: SGHTA, FQGTGA. The CDR3 is 17 amino acids. The DNA for the CDR3 is TGTGCCAGCAGCTGGGGACTTGCGGGATCCGTGGGGGATGAGCAGTTCTTC. Protein product: CASSWGLAGSVGDEQFF.

The table lists this clonotype with many counts. The chain couples TRBV12-3 or TRBV12-4 to TRBJ2-1; possibly TRBD1 or TRBD2 for D (5 bases each). V lost 3 bases to trimming and J lost 4 bases, with 10 bases between them. The CDR3 loop spans 14 amino acids. The CDR3 is CASSLGRVYNEQFF. CDR3 DNA sequence: TGTGCCAGCAGTTTGGGGCGGGTTTACAATGAGCAGTTCTTC.

As concerns this clonotype: The DNA is left out, because the CDR3 cannot be placed on it with certainty; the CDR3 is given as TCRdb lists it. This rearrangement joins TRBV9 to TRBJ2-7; the listed D gene, TRBD2, was not tested against the DNA. The CDR3 is made up of 15 amino acids, end residues included. The V gene's germline CDR1 is SGDLS and CDR2 YYNGEE. CDR3 region: CASSPVAGGSYERYF.

This rearrangement joins TRBV20-1 to TRBJ2-2; maybe TRBD2 (5 bases). CDR3 length equals 14 residues. V was trimmed by 0 bases and J by 8 bases, leaving 13 bases between them. Germline CDR1 and CDR2: DFQATT and SNEGSKA (reference sequence). In nucleotides, the CDR3 is TGCAGTGCTAGAGAGAACCTAGCAGGTGGGGAGCTGTTTTTT. It translates to CSARENLAGGELFF.

The V gene is TRBV30, the J gene TRBJ1-5; D perhaps matches TRBD1 (5 bases). Germline loops: CDR1 GTSNPN, CDR2 SVGIG (reference sequence). The CDR3 is 14 amino acids. V shed 0 bases and J shed 0 bases, with 6 bases lying between them. CDR3 residues: CAWSVDSSNQPQHF. In DNA, the CDR3 is TGTGCCTGGAGTGTCGACAGTAGCAATCAGCCCCAGCATTTT. Full variable domain (outside the CDR3, taken from reference TRBV30 and TRBJ1-5): SQTIHQWPATLVQPVGSPLSLECTVEGTSNPNLYWYRQAAGRGLQLLFYSVGIGQISSEVPQNLSASRPQDRQFILSSKKLLLSDSGFYLCAWSVDSSNQPQHFGDGTRLSIL.

A few counts support this clonotype. The chain links TRBV25-1 to TRBJ2-7; D unresolved. Looked up from germline, CDR1 is MGHDK and CDR2 is SYGVNS. The CDR3 is 15 amino acids. The ends were cut back, 5 bases at V and 0 bases at J, with 14 bases in the middle. This chain's CDR3 is CASSSGLLSSYEQYF. The CDR3 DNA reads TGTGCCAGCAGTTCCGGGCTACTTAGCTCCTACGAGCAGTACTTC.

This clonotype was counted many times. V gene TRBV7-2 combines with J gene TRBJ1-6, with unresolved D. The germline V gene encodes CDR1 SGHTA and CDR2 FQGNSA. Trimming stripped 5 bases from V and 7 bases from J, with 3 bases between. This CDR3 has 11 residues. CDR3 DNA: TGTGCCAGCAGCCAGAATTCACCCCTCCACTTT. As protein: CASSQNSPLHF.

This clonotype was seen a handful of times. This chain uses TRBV29-1 with TRBJ2-7, with D uncertain. CDR3 size: 10 residues. Germline CDR1 SQVTM, CDR2 ANQGSEA. V gave up 7 bases and J gave up 0 bases, with 4 bases separating them. The CDR3 protein is CSAGSYEQYF. The CDR3 coding sequence is TGCAGCGCCGGCTCCTACGAGCAGTACTTC.

The sample holds many counts of this clonotype. The V call is TRBV10-3, the J call TRBJ2-1, with D possibly TRBD2 on 6 matching bases. The CDR3 has 13 residues. V lost 8 bases to trimming and J lost 4 bases, with 12 bases between them. Germline V gene sequence: CDR1 ENHRY, CDR2 SYGVKD. The CDR3 nucleotides read TGTGCCATCGGGACGAGCGGGTACAATGAGCAGTTCTTC. Translation: CAIGTSGYNEQFF.

The V call is TRBV16, the J call TRBJ2-1; D gene unclear. Germline CDR1 KGHSY, CDR2 FQNENV. V was pared by 4 bases and J by 9 bases, with 19 bases between. The length of the CDR3 is 15 residues. CDR3 bases: TGTGCCAGCAGCCCCTCGCGCTCCCTTTTGGGTGAGCAGTTCTTC. Amino acid sequence: CASSPSRSLLGEQFF.

The chain recombines TRBV30 with TRBJ1-1; the match to TRBD1 covers 7 bases. The CDR3 totals 13 residues. V lost 3 bases to trimming and J lost 6 bases; unmatched junction nucleotides: 7. Germline CDR1 and CDR2: GTSNPN and SVGIG (reference sequence). The CDR3 region has the DNA TGTGCCTGGAGCACCTGGACAGGTTCTGAAGCTTTCTTT. Its protein product is CAWSTWTGSEAFF.

The J gene is TRBJ1-1, the V gene TRBV28; 8 positions match TRBD1. The V and J ends lost 2 bases and 5 bases, in that order; junction bases with no gene match: 1. The CDR3 extends over 13 amino acids. Germline lookup yields CDR1 MDHEN and CDR2 SYDVKM. CDR3 DNA: TGTGCCAGCAGTTTACAGGGGGCAACTGAAGCTTTCTTT. Residues: CASSLQGATEAFF.

This clonotype was observed at least ten times. The chain uses TRBV5-5 and TRBJ2-1; 7 bases map to TRBD2. Trimming removed 5 bases from V and 3 bases from J; junction bases left unmatched: 8. The CDR3 has 15 amino acids. CDR1 SGHKS and CDR2 YYEKEE come from the germline V gene (reference sequence). As DNA, the CDR3 is TGTGCCAGCAGTCTCGAGCGGGAAAACTACAATGAGCAGTTCTTC. Amino acid sequence: CASSLERENYNEQFF.